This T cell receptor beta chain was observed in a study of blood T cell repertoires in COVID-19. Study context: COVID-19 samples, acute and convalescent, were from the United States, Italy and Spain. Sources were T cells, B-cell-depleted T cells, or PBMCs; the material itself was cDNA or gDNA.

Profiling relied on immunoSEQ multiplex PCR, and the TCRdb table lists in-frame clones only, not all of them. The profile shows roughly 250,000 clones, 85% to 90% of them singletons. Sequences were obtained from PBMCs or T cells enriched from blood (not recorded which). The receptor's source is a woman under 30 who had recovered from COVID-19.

The CDR3 loop reads CASSVTQTDTQYF. The CDR3 region has the DNA TGTGCCAGCAGCGTTACGCAGACAGATACGCAGTATTTT. This sequence joins TRBV9 and TRBJ2-3; D remains ambiguous. V lost 2 bases to trimming and J lost 3 bases, with 7 bases between them. CDR3 size: 13 residues. The germline CDR1 and CDR2 sequences are SGDLS and YYNGEE.